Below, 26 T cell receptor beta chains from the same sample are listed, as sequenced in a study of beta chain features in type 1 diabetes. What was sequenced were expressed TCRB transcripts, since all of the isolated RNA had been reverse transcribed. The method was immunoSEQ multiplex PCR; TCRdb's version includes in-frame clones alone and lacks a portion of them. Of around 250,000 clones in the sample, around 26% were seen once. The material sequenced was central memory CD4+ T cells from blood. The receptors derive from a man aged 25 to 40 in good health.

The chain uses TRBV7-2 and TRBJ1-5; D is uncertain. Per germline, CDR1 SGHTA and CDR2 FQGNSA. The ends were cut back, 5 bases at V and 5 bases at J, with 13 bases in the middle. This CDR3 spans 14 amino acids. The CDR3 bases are TGTGCCAGCAGCCCCTACGGCGGAGATCAGCCCCAGCATTTT. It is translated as CASSPYGGDQPQHF.

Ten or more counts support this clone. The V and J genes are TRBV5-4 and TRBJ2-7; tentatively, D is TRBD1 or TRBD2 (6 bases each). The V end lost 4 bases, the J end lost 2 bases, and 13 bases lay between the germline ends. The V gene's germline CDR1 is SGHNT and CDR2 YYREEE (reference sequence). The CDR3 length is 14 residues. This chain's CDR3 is CASSPQGGTYEQYF. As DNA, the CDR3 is TGTGCCAGCAGCCCACAGGGAGGAACCTACGAGCAGTACTTC.

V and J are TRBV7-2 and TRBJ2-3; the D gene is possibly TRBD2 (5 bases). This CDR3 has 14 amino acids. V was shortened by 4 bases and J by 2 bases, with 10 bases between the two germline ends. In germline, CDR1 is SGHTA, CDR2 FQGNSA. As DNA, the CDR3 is TGTGCCAGCAGCTACGGACTTTTCACAGATACGCAGTATTTT. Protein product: CASSYGLFTDTQYF. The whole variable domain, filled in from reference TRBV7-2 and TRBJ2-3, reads GAGVSQSPSNKVTEKGKDVELRCDPISGHTALYWYRQSLGQGLEFLIYFQGNSAPDKSGLPSDRFSAERTGGSVSTLTIQRTQQEDSAVYLCASSYGLFTDTQYFGPGTRLTVL.

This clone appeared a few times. CDR3 sequence reads: CASSFSDGNIQYF. The CDR3 bases are TGTGCCAGCAGCTTCTCGGACGGAAACATTCAGTACTTC. J is TRBJ2-4 and V is TRBV6-6, with D unresolved. The CDR3 spans 13 residues. Germline V gene lookup returns CDR1 MNHNY and CDR2 SVGAGI (reference sequence). V lost 6 bases and J lost 6, with 12 bases in between.

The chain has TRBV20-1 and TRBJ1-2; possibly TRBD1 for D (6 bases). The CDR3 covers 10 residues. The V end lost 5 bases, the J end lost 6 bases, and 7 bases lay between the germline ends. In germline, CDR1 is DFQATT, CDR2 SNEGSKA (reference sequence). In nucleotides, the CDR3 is TGCAGTGCTTACAGGGATGGCTACACCTTC. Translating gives CSAYRDGYTF.

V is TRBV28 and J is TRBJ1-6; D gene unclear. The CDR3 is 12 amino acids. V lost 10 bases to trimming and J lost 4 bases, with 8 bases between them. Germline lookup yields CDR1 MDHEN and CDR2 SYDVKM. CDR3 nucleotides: TGTGCCACCCGTTATTATAATTCACCCCTCCACTTT. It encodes CATRYYNSPLHF.

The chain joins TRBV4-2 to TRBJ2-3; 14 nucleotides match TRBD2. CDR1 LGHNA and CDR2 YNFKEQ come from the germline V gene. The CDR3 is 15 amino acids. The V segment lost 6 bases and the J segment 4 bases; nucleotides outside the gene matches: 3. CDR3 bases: TGTGCCAGCAGGATGGGACTAGCGGGGGCAGATACGCAGTATTTT. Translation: CASRMGLAGADTQYF.

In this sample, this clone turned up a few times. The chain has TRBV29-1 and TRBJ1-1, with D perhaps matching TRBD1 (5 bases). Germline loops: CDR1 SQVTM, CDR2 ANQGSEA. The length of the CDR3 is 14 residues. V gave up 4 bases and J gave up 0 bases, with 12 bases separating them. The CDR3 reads CSVGDRSLNTEAFF. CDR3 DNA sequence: TGCAGCGTTGGAGACAGAAGCCTGAACACTGAAGCTTTCTTT.

CDR3 in amino acids: CASSLGGQSHYEQYF. In nucleotides, the CDR3 is TGTGCCAGCAGCTTAGGGGGACAGTCACACTACGAGCAGTACTTC. The chain is built from TRBV7-8 and TRBJ2-7; TRBD1 matches at 7 bases. The CDR3 runs to 15 residues. The trim removed 1 base at V and 3 bases at J, leaving 6 bases unmatched. Germline V CDR1 and CDR2: SGHVS, FQNEAQ. Based on the CDR3 plus reference TRBV7-8 and TRBJ2-7, the full variable domain is GAGVSQSPRYKVAKRGQDVALRCDPISGHVSLFWYQQALGQGPEFLTYFQNEAQLDKSGLPSDRFFAERPEGSVSTLKIQRTQQEDSAVYLCASSLGGQSHYEQYFGPGTRLTVT.

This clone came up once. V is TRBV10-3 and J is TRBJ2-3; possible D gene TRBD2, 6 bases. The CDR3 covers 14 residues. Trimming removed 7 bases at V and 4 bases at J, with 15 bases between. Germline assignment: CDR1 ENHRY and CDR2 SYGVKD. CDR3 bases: TGTGCCATCACCCCGGGACTTACCTCAGATACGCAGTATTTT. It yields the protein CAITPGLTSDTQYF.

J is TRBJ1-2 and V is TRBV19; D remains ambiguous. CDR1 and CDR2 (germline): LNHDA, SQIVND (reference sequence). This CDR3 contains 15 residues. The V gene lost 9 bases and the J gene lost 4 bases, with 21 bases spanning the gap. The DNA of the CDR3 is TGTGCCAGCCTTGCCGCGGCCCCGAACGGCTATGGCTACACCTTC. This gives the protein CASLAAAPNGYGYTF.

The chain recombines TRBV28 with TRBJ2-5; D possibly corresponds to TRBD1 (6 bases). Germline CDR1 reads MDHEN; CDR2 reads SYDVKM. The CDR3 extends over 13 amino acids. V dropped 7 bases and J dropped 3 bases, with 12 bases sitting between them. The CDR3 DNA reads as TGTGCCAGCACTTGGGGGCTGAAAGAGACCCAGTACTTC. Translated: CASTWGLKETQYF.

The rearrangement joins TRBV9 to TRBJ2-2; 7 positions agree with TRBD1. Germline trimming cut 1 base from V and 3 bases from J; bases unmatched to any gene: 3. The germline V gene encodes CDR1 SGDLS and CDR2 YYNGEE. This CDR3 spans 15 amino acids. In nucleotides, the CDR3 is TGTGCCAGCAGCGTACGGGACAGAGACACCGGGGAGCTGTTTTTT. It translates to CASSVRDRDTGELFF.

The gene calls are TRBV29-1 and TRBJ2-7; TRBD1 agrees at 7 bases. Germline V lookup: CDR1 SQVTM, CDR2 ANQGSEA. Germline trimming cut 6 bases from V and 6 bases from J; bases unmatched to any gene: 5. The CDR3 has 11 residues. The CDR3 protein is CSVGDSGEQYF. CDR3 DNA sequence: TGCAGCGTGGGGGACAGCGGCGAGCAGTACTTC.

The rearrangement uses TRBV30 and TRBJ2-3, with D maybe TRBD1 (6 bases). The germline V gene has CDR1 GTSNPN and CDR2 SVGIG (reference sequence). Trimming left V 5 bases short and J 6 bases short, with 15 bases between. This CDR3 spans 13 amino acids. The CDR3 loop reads CAWGLQGSDTQYF. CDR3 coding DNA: TGTGCCTGGGGTCTTCAGGGGTCGGATACGCAGTATTTT.

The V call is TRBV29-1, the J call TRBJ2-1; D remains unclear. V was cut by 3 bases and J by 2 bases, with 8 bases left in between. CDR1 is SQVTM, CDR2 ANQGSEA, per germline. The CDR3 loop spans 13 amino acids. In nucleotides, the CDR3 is TGCAGCGTTGAGACGGATCCCTACAATGAGCAGTTCTTC. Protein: CSVETDPYNEQFF.

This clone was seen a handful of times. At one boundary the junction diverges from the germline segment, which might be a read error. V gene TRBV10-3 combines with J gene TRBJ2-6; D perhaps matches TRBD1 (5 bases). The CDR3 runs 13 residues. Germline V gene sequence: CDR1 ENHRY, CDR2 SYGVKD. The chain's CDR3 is CAIKSSGANGLTF. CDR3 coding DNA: TGTGCCATCAAGAGCTCTGGGGCCAACGGCCTGACTTTC.

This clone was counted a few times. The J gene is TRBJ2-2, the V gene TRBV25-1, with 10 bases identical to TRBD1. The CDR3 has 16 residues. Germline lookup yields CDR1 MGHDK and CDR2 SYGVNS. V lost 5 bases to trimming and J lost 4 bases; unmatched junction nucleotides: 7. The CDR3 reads CASSNLGQGSTGELFF. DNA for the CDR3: TGTGCCAGCAGTAATTTGGGACAGGGGAGCACCGGGGAGCTGTTTTTT.

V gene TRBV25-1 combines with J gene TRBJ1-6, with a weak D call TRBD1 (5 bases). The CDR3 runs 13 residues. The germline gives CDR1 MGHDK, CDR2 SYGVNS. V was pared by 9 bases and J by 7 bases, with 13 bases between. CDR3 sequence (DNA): TGTGCCAGTAAGGACACCGCGAATTCACCCCTCCACTTT. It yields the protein CASKDTANSPLHF.

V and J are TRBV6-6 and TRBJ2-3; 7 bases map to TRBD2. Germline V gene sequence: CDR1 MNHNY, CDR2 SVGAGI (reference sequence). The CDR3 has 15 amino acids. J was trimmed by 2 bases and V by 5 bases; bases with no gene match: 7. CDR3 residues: CASSPTSRVTDTQYF. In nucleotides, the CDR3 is TGTGCCAGCAGTCCGACTAGCAGAGTCACAGATACGCAGTATTTT.

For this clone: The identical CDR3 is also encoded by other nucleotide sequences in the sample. The CDR3 DNA sequence: TGTGCCAGCAGCTCGTCAGGGGGTAGCTATGGCTACACCTTC. Its protein is CASSSSGGSYGYTF. The chain recombines TRBV7-2 with TRBJ1-2, with 7 bases matching TRBD1. Germline V gene data show CDR1 as SGHTA and CDR2 as FQGNSA. The CDR3 contains 14 residues. Trimming removed 4 bases from V and 4 bases from J; junction bases left unmatched: 6.

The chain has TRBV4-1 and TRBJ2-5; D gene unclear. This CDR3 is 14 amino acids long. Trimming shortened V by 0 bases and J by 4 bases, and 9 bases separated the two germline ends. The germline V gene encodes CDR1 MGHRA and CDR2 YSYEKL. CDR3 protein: CASSQEGRGETQYF. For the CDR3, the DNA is TGCGCCAGCAGCCAAGAAGGACGAGGAGAGACCCAGTACTTC.

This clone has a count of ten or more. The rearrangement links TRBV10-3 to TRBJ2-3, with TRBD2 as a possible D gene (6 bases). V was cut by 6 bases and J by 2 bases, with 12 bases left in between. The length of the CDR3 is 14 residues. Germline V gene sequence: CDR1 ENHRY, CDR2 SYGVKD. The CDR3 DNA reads TGTGCCATCAGGGGGGACTCAGACACAGATACGCAGTATTTT. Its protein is CAIRGDSDTDTQYF.

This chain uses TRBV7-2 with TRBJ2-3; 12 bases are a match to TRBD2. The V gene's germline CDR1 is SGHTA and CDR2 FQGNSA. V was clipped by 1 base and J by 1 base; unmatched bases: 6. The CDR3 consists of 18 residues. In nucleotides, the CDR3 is TGTGCCAGCAGCTTAGTCCCCCCTAGCGGGAGGGGCACAGATACGCAGTATTTT. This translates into CASSLVPPSGRGTDTQYF. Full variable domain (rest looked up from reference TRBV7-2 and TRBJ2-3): GAGVSQSPSNKVTEKGKDVELRCDPISGHTALYWYRQSLGQGLEFLIYFQGNSAPDKSGLPSDRFSAERTGGSVSTLTIQRTQQEDSAVYLCASSLVPPSGRGTDTQYFGPGTRLTVL.

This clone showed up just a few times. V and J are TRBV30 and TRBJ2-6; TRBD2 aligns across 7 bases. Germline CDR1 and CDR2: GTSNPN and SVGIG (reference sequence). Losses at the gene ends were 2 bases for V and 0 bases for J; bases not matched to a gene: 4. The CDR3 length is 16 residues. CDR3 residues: CAWSLGGTSGANVLTF. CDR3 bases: TGTGCCTGGAGTCTGGGAGGGACCTCTGGGGCCAACGTCCTGACTTTC.

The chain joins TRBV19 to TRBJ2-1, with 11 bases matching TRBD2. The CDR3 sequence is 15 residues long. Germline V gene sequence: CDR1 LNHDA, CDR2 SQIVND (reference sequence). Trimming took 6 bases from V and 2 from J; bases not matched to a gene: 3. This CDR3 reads CASSLSGRAYNEQFF. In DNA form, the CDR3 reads TGTGCCAGTAGCCTTAGCGGGAGGGCCTACAATGAGCAGTTCTTC.